The clone carrying this T cell receptor beta chain was picked up one time. Antigen specificity is unknown. The data were obtained in a study of cytomegalovirus exposure and HLA in healthy donors. Broader study findings: The investigators catalogued under 200 TCR beta chains as cytomegalovirus-associated. Cytomegalovirus status was reportedly diagnosed by the classifier with high specificity and sensitivity.

This PCR relied on a set of 60 Vbeta primers and 13 Jbeta primers. Using immunoSEQ multiplex PCR, the repertoire was profiled, and TCRdb retains in-frame clones only, with some absent. The table shows around 160,000 clones, with 75% to 80% occurring only once. The sequence came from a woman aged 40 to 50 in good health and CMV-seropositive. Sequenced input: PBMCs.

The CDR3 is CAWSVRPGAQDTQYF. The CDR3, as DNA: TGTGCCTGGAGTGTAAGGCCGGGAGCTCAAGATACGCAGTATTTT. This chain links TRBV30 with TRBJ2-3; weak D call: TRBD2 (6 bases). CDR3 length: 15 residues. The V and J ends lost 0 bases and 5 bases respectively, with 15 bases between them. CDR1 and CDR2 (germline): GTSNPN, SVGIG (reference sequence).